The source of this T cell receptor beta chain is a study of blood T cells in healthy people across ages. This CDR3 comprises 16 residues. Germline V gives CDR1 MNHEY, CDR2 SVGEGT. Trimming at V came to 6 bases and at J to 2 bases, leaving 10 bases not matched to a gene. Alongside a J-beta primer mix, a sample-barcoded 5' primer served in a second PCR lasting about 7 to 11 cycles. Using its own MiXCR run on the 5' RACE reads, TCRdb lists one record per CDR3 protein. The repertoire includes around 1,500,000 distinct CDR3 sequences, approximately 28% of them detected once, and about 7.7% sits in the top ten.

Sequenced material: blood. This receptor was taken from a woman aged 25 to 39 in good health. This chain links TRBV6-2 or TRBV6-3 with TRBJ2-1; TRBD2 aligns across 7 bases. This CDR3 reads CASRRRLADAYNEQFF. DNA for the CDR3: TGTGCCAGCAGGCGGCGGCTAGCGGACGCCTACAATGAGCAGTTCTTC.